Below are 13 T cell receptor beta chains sequenced from a single sample in a study of shared clonotypes between healthy human individuals. The table came from immunoSEQ multiplex PCR; TCRdb's copy has only in-frame clones and leaves some out. The profile shows around 750,000 clones, 74% of them singletons. Sequencing input: memory CD4+ T cells sorted from blood. Subset defined: CD45RA-negative fraction. The source of these receptors is a woman in her thirties in good health.

V and J are TRBV5-1 and TRBJ2-3; 8 bases are shared with TRBD1. Trimming took 2 bases from V and 1 from J; bases not matched to a gene: 9. The germline V gene has CDR1 SGHRS and CDR2 YFSETQ. This CDR3 region has 17 residues. The CDR3 nucleotides are TGCGCCAGCAGCTTTACACCGACAGGGGCCGGCACAGATACGCAGTATTTT. It translates to CASSFTPTGAGTDTQYF.

The V call is TRBV5-1, the J call TRBJ1-2; D gene uncertain. The CDR3 length is 11 residues. V shed 0 bases and J shed 5 bases, with 2 bases lying between them. Germline V gene sequence: CDR1 SGHRS, CDR2 YFSETQ. Here the CDR3 reads CASSLGYGYTF. The CDR3 nucleotides are TGCGCCAGCAGCTTGGGGTATGGCTACACCTTC.

The rearrangement joins TRBV5-1 to TRBJ1-3; 8 positions agree with TRBD1. The CDR3 consists of 13 residues. V was pared by 6 bases and J by 3 bases, with 2 bases of the junction left unmatched. Germline V lookup: CDR1 SGHRS, CDR2 YFSETQ. The chain's CDR3 is CASTGQGGNTIYF. CDR3 nucleotide sequence: TGCGCCAGCACCGGACAGGGTGGAAACACCATATATTTT.

This clone showed up just a few times. Other DNA sequences of this sample code for an identical CDR3. This chain links TRBV19 with TRBJ1-1; D might be TRBD1 (6 bases). The germline CDR1 and CDR2 sequences are LNHDA and SQIVND (reference sequence). This CDR3 region has 15 residues. The ends were cut back, 4 bases at V and 1 base at J, with 13 bases in the middle. The CDR3: CASSTSGAANTEAFF. DNA of the CDR3: TGTGCCAGTAGTACCTCAGGGGCCGCGAACACTGAAGCTTTCTTT. Complete variable domain (other parts from reference TRBV19 and TRBJ1-1): DGGITQSPKYLFRKEGQNVTLSCEQNLNHDAMYWYRQDPGQGLRLIYYSQIVNDFQKGDIAEGYSVSREKKESFPLTVTSAQKNPTAFYLCASSTSGAANTEAFFGQGTRLTVV.

The chain carries TRBV5-6 and TRBJ2-5; 10 bases line up with TRBD2. Germline assignment: CDR1 SGHDT and CDR2 YYEEEE. The CDR3 length is 18 residues. Losses at the gene ends were 0 bases for V and 1 base for J; bases not matched to a gene: 9. The CDR3 region is CASSLGLAGVGTQETQYF. CDR3 nucleotides: TGTGCCAGCAGCTTGGGGCTAGCGGGAGTCGGGACCCAAGAGACCCAGTACTTC.

The chain is built from TRBV7-2 and TRBJ1-5; 9 bases match TRBD1. The length of the CDR3 is 15 residues. J lost 4 bases, V lost 3 bases, and 4 bases had no gene match. Germline assignment: CDR1 SGHTA and CDR2 FQGNSA. CDR3 amino acids: CASSFSTGGNQPQHF. The CDR3 DNA reads as TGTGCCAGCAGCTTTTCGACAGGGGGGAATCAGCCCCAGCATTTT.

The genes are TRBV7-2 and TRBJ2-7; weak D call: TRBD1 (5 bases). The V gene lost 0 bases and the J gene lost 6 bases, with 9 bases spanning the gap. CDR1 SGHTA and CDR2 FQGNSA come from the germline V gene. This CDR3 spans 13 amino acids. The CDR3 coding sequence is TGTGCCAGCAGCTTAGCGACAGTCGCCGAGCAGTACTTC. Protein product: CASSLATVAEQYF.

The rearrangement uses TRBV14 and TRBJ2-3, with 14 bases identical to TRBD2. Germline loops: CDR1 SGHDN, CDR2 FVKESK. The CDR3 covers 17 residues. J gave up 5 bases and V 4 bases, and 8 bases lay outside the gene matches. The CDR3 region is CASSPRLAGGPVDTQYF. The CDR3 bases are TGTGCCAGCAGCCCGCGACTAGCGGGAGGGCCCGTAGATACGCAGTATTTT.

This chain connects TRBV30 to TRBJ1-5; 8 bases are shared with TRBD1. This CDR3 has 14 amino acids. The germline V gene encodes CDR1 GTSNPN and CDR2 SVGIG (reference sequence). V dropped 0 bases and J dropped 6; count of bases not matched to a gene: 4. The CDR3 is CAWSVGQGGQPQHF. CDR3 nucleotides: TGTGCCTGGAGTGTCGGACAGGGAGGTCAGCCCCAGCATTTT.

The chain carries TRBV5-5 and TRBJ2-5; 8 bases line up with TRBD1. The V segment lost 0 bases and the J segment 4 bases; nucleotides outside the gene matches: 2. In germline, CDR1 is SGHKS, CDR2 YYEKEE (reference sequence). The CDR3 contains 14 residues. CDR3 sequence: CASSLGTGRETQYF. The CDR3 DNA reads TGTGCCAGCAGCTTGGGGACAGGGAGAGAGACCCAGTACTTC.

This clone has a handful of counts. The V gene is TRBV29-1, the J gene TRBJ2-3; D possibly corresponds to TRBD1 (7 bases). CDR1 and CDR2 (germline): SQVTM, ANQGSEA. The V gene lost 7 bases and the J gene lost 3 bases, with 17 bases spanning the gap. The CDR3 has 14 residues. This CDR3 is CSAGGPGGTDTQYF. In DNA, the CDR3 is TGCAGCGCAGGGGGGCCTGGAGGGACAGATACGCAGTATTTT.

The gene calls are TRBV5-4 and TRBJ2-3; no clear D. The CDR3 has 15 amino acids. V gave up 4 bases and J gave up 0 bases, with 12 bases separating them. CDR1 and CDR2 from the germline V gene are SGHNT and YYREEE (reference sequence). The chain's CDR3 is CASSPPGSSTDTQYF. DNA for the CDR3: TGTGCCAGCAGCCCCCCCGGGTCAAGCACAGATACGCAGTATTTT.

The V and J genes are TRBV2 and TRBJ1-1, with D uncertain. The germline gives CDR1 SNHLY, CDR2 FYNNEI. V lost 7 bases and J 0 bases, leaving 9 bases between the germline ends. The CDR3 is made up of 13 amino acids. The chain's CDR3 is CASNQHLNTEAFF. CDR3 in DNA: TGTGCCAGCAATCAACACTTGAACACTGAAGCTTTCTTT.